The entry below describes one T cell receptor beta chain. What it binds is not known. The sample is drawn from a study of cytomegalovirus exposure and HLA in healthy donors. Across the study: According to later analysis, the same platform produced the 130 or so validation and several hundred first-cohort repertoires.

Assay: immunoSEQ multiplex PCR; the TCRdb copy retains only in-frame clones and omits some. This table holds 90,000 to 150,000 clones, approximately 87% found once. Trimming shortened V by 7 bases and J by 4 bases, and 16 bases separated the two germline ends. The CDR3 contains 15 residues. Germline CDR1 MNHEY, CDR2 SMNVEV (reference sequence). Study-level findings and limits: A subsequent analysis found that TCR clusters from the first cohort also tended to co-occur in the roughly 120 validation repertoires, with approximately 95% of cluster scores above 0.

The J gene is TRBJ2-2, the V gene TRBV27, with D possibly matching TRBD2 (7 bases). The receptor comes from a woman under 30 in good health and CMV-seropositive. What was sequenced was PBMCs. Here the CDR3 reads CASTQSGTITGELFF. DNA of the CDR3: TGTGCCAGCACCCAGAGCGGGACAATCACCGGGGAGCTGTTTTTT.